The sequence of this TCR beta chain was determined in a study of shared T cell receptors in the human thymus (TCRdb year 2021). With regard to the full study: The study investigated the way shared, self-reactive T-cell receptor alpha chains are produced in the human thymus.

V trim: 4 bases; J trim: 6 bases; unmatched bases: 9. The germline V gene (reference sequence) specifies SGHNT as CDR1 and YYREEE as CDR2. The CDR3 starts with the cysteine, ends with the phenylalanine, and has 15 residues. Only CDR3 DNA remains: 45 bases, in frame from the first base. Library prep was done by the immunoSEQ multiplex PCR assay. The table was pulled from immuneACCESS by TCRdb, which kept in-frame rearrangements only. Such tables lose some clones; where checked, under half of the loss comes from unresolved V genes, and the rest has no known cause. The sample table lists hundreds of thousands of clones, 70% to 90% of them with a count of one. Jointly, the top ten make up around 0.0099% of the sample. A remark on this clone: The target of this receptor is not known. Nothing much larger sits one base from this clone, and base qualities are not available.

Separately, the same data were catalogued under a study of human thymus T cells. Per the second study: The donors were immunologically healthy infants in Finland who had open corrective cardiac surgery for congenital heart defects. The thymus tissue came from surgical resects taken out during corrective cardiac surgery. Biased V and J gene segment usage appeared to be present in both thymic and peripheral blood repertoires. The related research reported highly overlapping thymic TCR repertoires among unrelated individuals. The study characterized TCR alpha and beta repertoires from about 8 infant thymus samples and a few related peripheral blood samples. The cohort included more than 5 male and two female infants, with donor ages spanning 7 to 244 days. After being mechanically released from the tissue, thymocytes were kept at -70 degrees C in pellets of about 9-34 million cells. Genomic DNA was extracted from frozen cell pellets with a QIAsymphony instrument. The immunoSEQ multiplex PCR assay was used to amplify the TCRB and TCRAD loci from a standardized quantity of quality-controlled genomic DNA. The amplicons spanned the V(D)J region and were long enough to cover the CDR3 and allow V and J genes to be identified. Through the commercial immunoSEQ service, the amplicons were sequenced on an Illumina platform. Primer bias and sequencing errors were corrected as previously described, and TCRAD and TCRB were defined on the basis of the IMGT database. Repertoires were analysed with immunoSEQ Analyzer 3.0 and VDJTools, covering basic statistics, V/J segment usage, diversity estimates, rarefaction and pairwise overlap. Diversity was estimated with Chao1, ChaoE, Efron-Thisted, Shannon and inverse Simpson indices, and also on datasets down-sampled to the smallest sample. Repertoire overlap used strict matching of CDR3 nucleotide sequence, V gene and J gene, with Jaccard-based multidimensional scaling clustering. On average, thymus samples yielded approximately 780,000 unique TCRB clonotypes, whereas blood samples yielded approximately 90,000.

The receptor was derived from a boy under three years old with a congenital heart defect. Donor details come from another sample of the same person, matched by shared clones. The chain was built from TRBV5-4 and TRBJ1-1; TRBD1 aligns with 10 central bases. Sequences were obtained from thymocytes. The CDR3 protein: CASSDAGTGASEAFF. The sequenced DNA is TGTGCCAGCAGCGACGCCGGGACAGGGGCCTCTGAAGCTTTCTTT.